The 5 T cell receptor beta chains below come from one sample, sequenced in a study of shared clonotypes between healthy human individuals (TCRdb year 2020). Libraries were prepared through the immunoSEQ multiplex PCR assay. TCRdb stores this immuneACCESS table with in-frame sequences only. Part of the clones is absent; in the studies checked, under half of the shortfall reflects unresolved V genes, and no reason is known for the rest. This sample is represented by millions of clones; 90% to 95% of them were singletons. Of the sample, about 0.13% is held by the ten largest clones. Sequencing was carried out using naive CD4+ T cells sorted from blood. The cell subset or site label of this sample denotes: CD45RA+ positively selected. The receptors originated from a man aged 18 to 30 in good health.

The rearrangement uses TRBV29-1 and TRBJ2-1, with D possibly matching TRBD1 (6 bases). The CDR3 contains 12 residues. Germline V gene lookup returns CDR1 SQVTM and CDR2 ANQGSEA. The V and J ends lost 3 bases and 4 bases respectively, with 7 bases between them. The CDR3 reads CSVDQGYNEQFF. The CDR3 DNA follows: TGCAGCGTTGATCAGGGGTACAATGAGCAGTTCTTC.

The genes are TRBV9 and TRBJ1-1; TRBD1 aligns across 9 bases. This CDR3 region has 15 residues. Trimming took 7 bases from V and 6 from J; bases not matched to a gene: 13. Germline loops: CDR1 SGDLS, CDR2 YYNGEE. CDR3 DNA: TGTGCCAGCGGCGGGGGGGGACAGGGTGGTCCTGAAGCTTTCTTT. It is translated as CASGGGGQGGPEAFF.

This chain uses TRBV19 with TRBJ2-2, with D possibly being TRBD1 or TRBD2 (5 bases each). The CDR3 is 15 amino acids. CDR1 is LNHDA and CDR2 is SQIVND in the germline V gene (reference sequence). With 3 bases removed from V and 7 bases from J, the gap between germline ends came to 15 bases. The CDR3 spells CASSMSVGAYGELFF. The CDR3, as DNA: TGTGCCAGTAGTATGTCTGTCGGGGCTTACGGGGAGCTGTTTTTT.

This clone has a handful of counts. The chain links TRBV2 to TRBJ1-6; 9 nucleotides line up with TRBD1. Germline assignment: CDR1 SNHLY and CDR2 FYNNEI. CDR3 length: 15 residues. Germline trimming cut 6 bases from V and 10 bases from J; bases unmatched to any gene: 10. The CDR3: CASSDETGGRSPLHF. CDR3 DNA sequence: TGTGCCAGCAGCGACGAGACAGGGGGGAGATCACCCCTCCACTTT.

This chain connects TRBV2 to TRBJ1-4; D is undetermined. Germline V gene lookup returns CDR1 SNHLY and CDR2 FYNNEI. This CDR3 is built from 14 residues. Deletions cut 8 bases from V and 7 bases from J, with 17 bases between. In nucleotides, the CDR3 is TGTGCCAGCCTATCCGGGCTCCTCAGTGAAAAACTGTTTTTT. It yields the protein CASLSGLLSEKLFF.